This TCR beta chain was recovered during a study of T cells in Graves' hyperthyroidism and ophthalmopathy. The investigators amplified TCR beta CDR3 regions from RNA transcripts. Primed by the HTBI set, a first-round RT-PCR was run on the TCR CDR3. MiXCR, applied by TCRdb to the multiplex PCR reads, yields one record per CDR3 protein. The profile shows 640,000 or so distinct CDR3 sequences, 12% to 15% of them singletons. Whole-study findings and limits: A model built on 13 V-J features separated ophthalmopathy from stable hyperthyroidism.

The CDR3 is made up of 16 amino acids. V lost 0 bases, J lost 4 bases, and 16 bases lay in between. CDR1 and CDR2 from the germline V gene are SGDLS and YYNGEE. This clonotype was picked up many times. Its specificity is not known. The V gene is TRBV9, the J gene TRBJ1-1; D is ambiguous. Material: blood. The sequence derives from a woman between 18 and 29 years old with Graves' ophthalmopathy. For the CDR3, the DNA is TGTGCCAGCAGCGTAGCTAGGTCAGGCCTAGGCACTGAAGCTTTCTTT. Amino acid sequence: CASSVARSGLGTEAFF.